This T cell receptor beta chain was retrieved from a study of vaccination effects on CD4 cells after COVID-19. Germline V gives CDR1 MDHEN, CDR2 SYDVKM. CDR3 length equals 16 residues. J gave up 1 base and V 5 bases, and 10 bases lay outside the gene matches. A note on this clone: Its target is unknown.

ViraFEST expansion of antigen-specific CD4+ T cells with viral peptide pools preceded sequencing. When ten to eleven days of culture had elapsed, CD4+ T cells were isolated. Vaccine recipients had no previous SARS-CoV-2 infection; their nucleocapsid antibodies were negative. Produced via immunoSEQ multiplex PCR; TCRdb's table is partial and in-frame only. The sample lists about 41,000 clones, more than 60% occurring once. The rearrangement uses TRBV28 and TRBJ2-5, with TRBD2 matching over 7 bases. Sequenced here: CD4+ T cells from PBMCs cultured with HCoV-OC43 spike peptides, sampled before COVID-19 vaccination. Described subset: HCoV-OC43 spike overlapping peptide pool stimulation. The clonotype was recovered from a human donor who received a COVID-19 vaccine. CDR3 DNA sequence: TGTGCCAGCAGTCTAAGACAGCGGGGTGGCCAAGAGACCCAGTACTTC. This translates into CASSLRQRGGQETQYF.